The clone carrying this T cell receptor (beta chain) showed up just once. The data are from a study of technical replicates of blood from a handful of donors. The CDR3 is 14 residues long. Germline CDR1 and CDR2: SGHDT and YYEEEE. V lost 0 bases and J 2 bases, leaving 8 bases between the germline ends. Produced via immunoSEQ multiplex PCR; TCRdb's table is partial and in-frame only. The repertoire holds under 110,000 clones, with over 95% as singletons. The J gene is TRBJ2-5, the V gene TRBV5-6; D unclear. The origin of this receptor is a human donor in good health. The material sequenced was T cells isolated from PBMCs. CDR3 residues: CASSLVRGQETQYF. Written as DNA, the CDR3 is TGTGCCAGCAGCTTGGTTCGCGGTCAAGAGACCCAGTACTTC.